This T cell receptor (beta chain) stems from a study of cytomegalovirus exposure and HLA in healthy donors. The PCR contained 60 Vbeta and 13 Jbeta primers. Here immunoSEQ multiplex PCR was the method, and the copy in TCRdb shows in-frame clones only, minus some. The sample records more than 20,000 clones, 60% to 80% being singletons. The sample taken for sequencing was PBMCs. The receptor comes from a male donor in good health and CMV-seronegative.

The CDR3 DNA reads as TGCGCCAGCAGCGGAGATCTGGGACAGGGGCCCTACGAGCAGTACTTC. As protein: CASSGDLGQGPYEQYF. This chain joins TRBV5-1 and TRBJ2-7, with 10 bases matching TRBD1. Germline V gene sequence: CDR1 SGHRS, CDR2 YFSETQ. Unmatched junction bases numbered 9, after V lost 4 bases and J lost 2 bases. CDR3 length: 16 residues.